This TCR beta chain is drawn from a study of radiation and T cells in renal cell carcinoma. Whole-study results and caveats: Irradiated tumors held more dominant CDR3 motifs than control tumors.

The method was immunoSEQ multiplex PCR; TCRdb's version includes in-frame clones alone and lacks a portion of them. The table includes around 20,000 clones, roughly three fifths detected once. With regard to this clone: Antigen unknown.

The treatment here: treatment-naive control, cytoreductive nephrectomy. Treatment-naive patients without radiation supplied the control tumors at nephrectomy. Germline lookup yields CDR1 SQVTM and CDR2 ANQGSEA. The CDR3 runs 14 residues. V was pared by 3 bases and J by 4 bases, with 16 bases between. The chain recombines TRBV29-1 with TRBJ2-7, with D tentatively TRBD1 or TRBD2 (6 bases each). The receptor was isolated from a man aged 50-60 years with renal cell carcinoma. Sample: tumor tissue, taken from a patient whose treatment was nephrectomy without radiotherapy. Here the CDR3 DNA reads TGCAGCGTTGAGGAGGGGGGCTTTGGGTACGAGCAGTACTTC. Its protein is CSVEEGGFGYEQYF.